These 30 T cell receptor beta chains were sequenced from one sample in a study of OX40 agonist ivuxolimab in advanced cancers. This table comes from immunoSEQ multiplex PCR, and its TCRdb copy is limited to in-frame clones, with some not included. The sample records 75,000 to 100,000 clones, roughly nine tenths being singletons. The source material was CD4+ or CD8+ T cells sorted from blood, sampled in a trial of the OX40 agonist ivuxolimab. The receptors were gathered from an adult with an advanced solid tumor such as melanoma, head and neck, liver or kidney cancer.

The CDR3: CASSWGGVSPLHF. The CDR3 DNA is TGTGCCAGCAGCTGGGGCGGCGTCTCACCCCTCCACTTT. The chain combines TRBV7-2 with TRBJ1-6; D possibly corresponds to TRBD1 (5 bases). V shed 4 bases and J shed 10 bases, with 11 bases lying between them. The CDR3 is 13 residues long. Germline V gene lookup returns CDR1 SGHTA and CDR2 FQGNSA.

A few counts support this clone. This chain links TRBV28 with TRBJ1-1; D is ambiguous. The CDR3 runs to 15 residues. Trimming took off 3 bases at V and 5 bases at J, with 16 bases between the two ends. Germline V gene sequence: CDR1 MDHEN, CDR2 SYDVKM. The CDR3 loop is CASSLFGVRGTEAFF. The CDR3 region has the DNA TGTGCCAGCAGTTTGTTTGGGGTTCGGGGAACTGAAGCTTTCTTT.

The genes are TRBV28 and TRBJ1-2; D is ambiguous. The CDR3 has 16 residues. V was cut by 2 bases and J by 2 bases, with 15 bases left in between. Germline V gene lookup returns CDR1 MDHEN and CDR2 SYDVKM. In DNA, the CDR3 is TGTGCCAGCAGTTTACCCGCGGGCAGAGTCAACTATGGCTACACCTTC. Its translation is CASSLPAGRVNYGYTF.

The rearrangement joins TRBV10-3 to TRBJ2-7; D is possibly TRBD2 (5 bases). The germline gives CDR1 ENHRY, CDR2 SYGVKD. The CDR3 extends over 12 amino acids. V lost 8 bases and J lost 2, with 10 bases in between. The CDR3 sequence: CAIGRTPYEQYF. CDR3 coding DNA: TGTGCCATCGGACGGACTCCCTACGAGCAGTACTTC.

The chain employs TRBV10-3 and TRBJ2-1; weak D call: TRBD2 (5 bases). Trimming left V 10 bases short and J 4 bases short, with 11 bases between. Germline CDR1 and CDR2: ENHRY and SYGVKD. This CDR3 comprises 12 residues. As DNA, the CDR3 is TGTGCCACCCTAGCAGAGTACAATGAGCAGTTCTTC. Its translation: CATLAEYNEQFF.

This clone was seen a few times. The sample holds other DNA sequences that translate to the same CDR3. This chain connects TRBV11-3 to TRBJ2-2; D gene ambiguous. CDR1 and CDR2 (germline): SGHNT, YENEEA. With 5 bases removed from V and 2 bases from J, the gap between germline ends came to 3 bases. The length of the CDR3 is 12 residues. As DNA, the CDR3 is TGTGCCAGCAGCCTAAACACCGGGGAGCTGTTTTTT. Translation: CASSLNTGELFF.

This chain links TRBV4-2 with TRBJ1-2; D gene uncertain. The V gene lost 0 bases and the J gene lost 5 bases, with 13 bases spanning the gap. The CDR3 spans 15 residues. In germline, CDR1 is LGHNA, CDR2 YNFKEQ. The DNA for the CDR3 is TGTGCCAGCAGCCAAGATATGAGGGCCGGATATGGCTACACCTTC. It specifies CASSQDMRAGYGYTF.

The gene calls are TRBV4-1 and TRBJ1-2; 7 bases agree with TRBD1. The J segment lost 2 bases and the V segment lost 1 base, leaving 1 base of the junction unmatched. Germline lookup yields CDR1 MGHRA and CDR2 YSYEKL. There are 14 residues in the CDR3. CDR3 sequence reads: CASSQVTGNYGYTF. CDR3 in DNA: TGCGCCAGCAGCCAAGTGACAGGGAACTATGGCTACACCTTC.

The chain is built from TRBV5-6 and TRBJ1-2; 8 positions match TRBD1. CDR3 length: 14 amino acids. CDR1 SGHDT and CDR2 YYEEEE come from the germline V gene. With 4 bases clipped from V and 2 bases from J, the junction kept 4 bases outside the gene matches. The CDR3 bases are TGTGCCAGCAGCGTGGACAGGGCCAACTATGGCTACACCTTC. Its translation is CASSVDRANYGYTF.

CDR3 nucleotide sequence: TGTGCCACCAGCAGAGATCAGGGTGGCTCCTACGAGCAGTACTTC. Translating it yields CATSRDQGGSYEQYF. The gene calls are TRBV15 and TRBJ2-7; weak D call: TRBD1 (5 bases). Germline V CDR1 and CDR2: LNHNV, YYDKDF (reference sequence). V dropped 0 bases and J dropped 0 bases, with 9 bases sitting between them. The CDR3 runs 15 residues.

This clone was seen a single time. CDR3 in DNA: TGCAGCGTTAGATTGCCGGAGCCCGAAGCTTTCTTT. Amino acid sequence: CSVRLPEPEAFF. The chain is built from TRBV29-1 and TRBJ1-1, with D unclear. Trimming cost V 5 bases and J 8 bases, with 15 bases left between them. The CDR3 loop spans 12 amino acids. Germline CDR1 reads SQVTM; CDR2 reads ANQGSEA.

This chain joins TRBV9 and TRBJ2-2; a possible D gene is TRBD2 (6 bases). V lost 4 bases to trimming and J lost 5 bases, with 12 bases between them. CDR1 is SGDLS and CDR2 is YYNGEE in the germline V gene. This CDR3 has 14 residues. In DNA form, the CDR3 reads TGTGCCAGCAGCTATCTTAGCGGTACCGGGGAGCTGTTTTTT. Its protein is CASSYLSGTGELFF.

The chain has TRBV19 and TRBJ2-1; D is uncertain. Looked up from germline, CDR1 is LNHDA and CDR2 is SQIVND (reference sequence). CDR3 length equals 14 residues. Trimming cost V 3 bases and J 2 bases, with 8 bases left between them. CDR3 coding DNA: TGTGCCAGTAGTATTGGTCCAGCCTACAATGAGCAGTTCTTC. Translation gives CASSIGPAYNEQFF.

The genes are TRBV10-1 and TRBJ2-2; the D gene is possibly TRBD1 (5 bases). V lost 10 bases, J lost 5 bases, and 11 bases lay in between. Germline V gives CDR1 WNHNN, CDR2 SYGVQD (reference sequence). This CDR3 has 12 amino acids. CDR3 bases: TGCGCCACCAAGTCAGGGACCGGGGAGCTGTTTTTT. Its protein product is CATKSGTGELFF.

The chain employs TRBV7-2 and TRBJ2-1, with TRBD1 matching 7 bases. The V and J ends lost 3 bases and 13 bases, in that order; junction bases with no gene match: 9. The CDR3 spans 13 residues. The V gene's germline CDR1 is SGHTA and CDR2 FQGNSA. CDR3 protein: CASSFVLRQGQFF. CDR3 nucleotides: TGTGCCAGCAGCTTTGTCCTCCGACAGGGACAGTTCTTC.

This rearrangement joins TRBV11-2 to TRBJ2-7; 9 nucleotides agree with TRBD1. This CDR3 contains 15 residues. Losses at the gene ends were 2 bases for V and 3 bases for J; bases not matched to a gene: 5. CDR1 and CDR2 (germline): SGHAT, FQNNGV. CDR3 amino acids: CASSLSGQGGYEQYF. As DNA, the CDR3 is TGTGCCAGCAGCTTATCGGGACAGGGAGGCTACGAGCAGTACTTC.

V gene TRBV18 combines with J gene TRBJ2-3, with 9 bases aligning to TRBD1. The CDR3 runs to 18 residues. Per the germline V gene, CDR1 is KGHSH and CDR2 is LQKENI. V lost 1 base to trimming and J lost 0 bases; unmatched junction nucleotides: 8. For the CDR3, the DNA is TGTGCCAGCTCACCACTAAGGACAGGGGTAGCTAGCACAGATACGCAGTATTTT. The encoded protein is CASSPLRTGVASTDTQYF.

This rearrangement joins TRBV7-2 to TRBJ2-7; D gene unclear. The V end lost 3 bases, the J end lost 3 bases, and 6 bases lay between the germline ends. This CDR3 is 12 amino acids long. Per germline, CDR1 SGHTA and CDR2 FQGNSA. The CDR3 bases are TGTGCCAGCAGCTTGTTCGGCTACGAGCAGTACTTC. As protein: CASSLFGYEQYF. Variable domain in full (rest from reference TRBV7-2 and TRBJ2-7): GAGVSQSPSNKVTEKGKDVELRCDPISGHTALYWYRQSLGQGLEFLIYFQGNSAPDKSGLPSDRFSAERTGGSVSTLTIQRTQQEDSAVYLCASSLFGYEQYFGPGTRLTVT.

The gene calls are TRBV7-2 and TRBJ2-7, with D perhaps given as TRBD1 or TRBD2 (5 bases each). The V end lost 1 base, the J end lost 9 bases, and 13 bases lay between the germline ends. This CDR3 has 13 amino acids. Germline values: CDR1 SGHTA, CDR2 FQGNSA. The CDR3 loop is CASSLVLAGAQYF. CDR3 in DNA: TGTGCCAGCAGCTTAGTTCTAGCCGGGGCGCAGTACTTC.

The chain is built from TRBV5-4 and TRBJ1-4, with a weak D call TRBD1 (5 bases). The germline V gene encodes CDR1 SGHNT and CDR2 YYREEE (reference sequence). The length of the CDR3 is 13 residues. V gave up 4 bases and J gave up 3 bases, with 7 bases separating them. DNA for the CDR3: TGTGCCAGCAGCACGGGGGCTAATGAAAAACTGTTTTTT. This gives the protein CASSTGANEKLFF.

CDR3 nucleotides: TGTGCCAGCAGCAAAGCATCCCCAGCGATTAAGTGCCAAGAGACCCAGTACTTC. This encodes CASSKASPAIKCQETQYF. The rearrangement uses TRBV21-1 and TRBJ2-5; TRBD2 is the table's D call and was not checked against the DNA. TRBV21-1 is shown as a pseudogene. The CDR3 is made up of 18 amino acids.

The CDR3 is CASRLLAGGHEQFF. The CDR3 nucleotides read TGTGCCAGCAGATTACTAGCGGGAGGCCATGAGCAGTTCTTC. The J gene is TRBJ2-1, the V gene TRBV2, with 12 bases lining up with TRBD2. Germline lookup yields CDR1 SNHLY and CDR2 FYNNEI. This CDR3 has 14 residues. After removal of 6 bases from V and 8 bases from J, the junction contained 5 bases not matched to a gene.

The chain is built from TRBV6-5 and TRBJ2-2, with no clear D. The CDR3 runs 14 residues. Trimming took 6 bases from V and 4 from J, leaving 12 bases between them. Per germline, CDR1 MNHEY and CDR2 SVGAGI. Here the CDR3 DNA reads TGTGCCAGCAGGGGTCGGCAGATCACCGGGGAGCTGTTTTTT. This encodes CASRGRQITGELFF.

The DNA for the CDR3 is TGTGCCAGCAGTGCGGGACGGATGATCTCTGGAAACACCATATATTTT. Protein sequence: CASSAGRMISGNTIYF. The chain carries TRBV25-1 and TRBJ1-3; D is possibly TRBD1 (5 bases). The V end lost 4 bases, the J end lost 0 bases, and 13 bases lay between the germline ends. The length of the CDR3 is 16 residues. CDR1 and CDR2 (germline): MGHDK, SYGVNS.

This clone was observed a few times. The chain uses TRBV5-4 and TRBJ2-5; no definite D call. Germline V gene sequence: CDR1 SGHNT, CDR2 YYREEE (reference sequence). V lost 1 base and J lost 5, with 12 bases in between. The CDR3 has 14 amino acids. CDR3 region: CASSLKKGRETQYF. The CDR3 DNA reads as TGTGCCAGCAGCTTGAAGAAGGGCCGGGAGACCCAGTACTTC.

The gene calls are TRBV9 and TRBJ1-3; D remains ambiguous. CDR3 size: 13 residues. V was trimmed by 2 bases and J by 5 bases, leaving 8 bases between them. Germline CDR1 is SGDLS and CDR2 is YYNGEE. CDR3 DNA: TGTGCCAGCAGCGTGGACGGACGAAACACCATATATTTT. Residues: CASSVDGRNTIYF.

DNA for the CDR3: TGTGCCAGCAGCTTGGGCTCCGGGCTCCGACTGACCGAGCAGTACTTC. Encoded protein: CASSLGSGLRLTEQYF. The chain uses TRBV7-2 and TRBJ2-7; D call uncertain. The CDR3 is made up of 16 amino acids. V shed 3 bases and J shed 6 bases, with 21 bases lying between them. Germline assignment: CDR1 SGHTA and CDR2 FQGNSA.

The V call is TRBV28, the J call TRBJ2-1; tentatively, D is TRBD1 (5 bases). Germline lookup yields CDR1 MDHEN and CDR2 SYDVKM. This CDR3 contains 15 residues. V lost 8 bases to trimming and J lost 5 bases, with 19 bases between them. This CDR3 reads CASAPPRDSNNEQFF. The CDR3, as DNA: TGTGCCAGCGCCCCCCCGAGAGACAGCAACAATGAGCAGTTCTTC.

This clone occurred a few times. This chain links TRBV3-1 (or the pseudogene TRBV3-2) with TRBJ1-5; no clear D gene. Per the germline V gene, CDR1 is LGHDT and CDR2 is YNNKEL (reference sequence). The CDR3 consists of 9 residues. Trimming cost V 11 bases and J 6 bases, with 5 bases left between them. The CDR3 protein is CAAPQPQHF. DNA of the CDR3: TGTGCCGCTCCTCAGCCCCAGCATTTT.

CDR3 protein: CASSLQGSARNTIYF. The CDR3 DNA is TGTGCCAGCAGCTTACAGGGAAGCGCGCGAAACACCATATATTTT. The genes are TRBV7-9 and TRBJ1-3; D is perhaps TRBD1 (5 bases). V lost 2 bases and J lost 5, with 13 bases in between. The CDR3 has 15 residues. CDR1 and CDR2 from the germline V gene are SEHNR and FQNEAQ (reference sequence).